The entry below gives a single T cell receptor (beta chain) sequence along with its context. This clone appeared a few times. Which antigen it targets is not known. Within one base of it there is no much larger clone, and no base qualities were kept. The immunoSEQ Assay, a bias-controlled multiplex PCR, was used to amplify TCRbeta CDR3 regions from genomic DNA. As for how the authors treated the data: The number of nucleated cells in each sample was estimated by amplification of reference gene primers within the assay. Sequence reads were collapsed and filtered to measure the absolute abundance of every unique TCRbeta CDR3 rearrangement. For each sample, productive Simpson clonality was calculated by taking the square root of Simpson's diversity index across productive rearrangements. TCRdb's version of the immuneACCESS table is confined to in-frame rearrangements and falls short of the full clone set. An unresolved V gene accounts for under half of the shortfall where checked; the remainder is of unknown origin. Clone size and V and J calls were adopted from that table, with D and trimming inferred from the DNA. The sample records about 36,000 clones, roughly four fifths of which are singletons. The top ten constitute under 45% of the sample.

V is trimmed back by 5 bases and J by 6 bases, and the junction contains 9 bases that no gene match accounts for. CDR3 length: 16 amino acids, cysteine to phenylalanine. This entry keeps only the CDR3 DNA: 48 bases, framed from base 1. CDR1 and CDR2 (LNHDA, SQIVND) derive from the germline V gene (reference sequence). The data derive from a study of blood T cell repertoires in COVID-19 (dated by TCRdb to 2020 to 2021). Broadly, across the study: Samples from collaborators originated in the United States, Italy and Spain and spanned both the acute and convalescent phases of COVID-19. A freely available public database, intended as a resource for researchers studying the immune response to SARS-CoV-2, is where the repertoires were released. HLA class I and class II types, where available, came from metadata supplied by the sample provider rather than from assay-based typing. The samples were drawn from two sources: the first 160 participants of the ongoing ImmuneRACE study, and some 1,300 subjects contributed by 6 global collaborators. A de-identified subject ID, COVID-19 status, age in years and sex were almost always included in the sample metadata. The material from the prospective study consisted of cDNA or gDNA derived from T cells, B-cell-depleted T cells, or PBMCs. The dataset comprised deeply sampled blood TCRbeta repertoires from subjects exposed to, actively infected with, or recovered from COVID-19.

Beyond this particular receptor, the publication reports: The amount of clinical and demographic metadata varied by source and participant and was provided uncurated.

Each collaborating institution followed its own protocols to collect whole blood in K2EDTA tubes. For TCRbeta analysis, collaborator samples were shipped as frozen whole blood, as isolated PBMCs, or as DNA extracted from either sample type. The sample consisted of peripheral blood. The origin of this receptor is a human donor in a cohort sampled during active or convalescent COVID-19. The donor label of this sample is uncertain. The rearrangement joined TRBV19 to TRBJ2-1; TRBD2 fits 11 bases in the junction. CDR3 protein: CASSFLAGGYLNEQFF. The DNA sequence follows: TGTGCCAGTAGTTTCCTAGCGGGAGGATACCTCAATGAGCAGTTCTTC.